A selection of T cell receptor beta chains follows, all from one sample in a study of T-cell reconstitution after alpha-beta-depleted transplantation in children. TCRdb independently ran MiXCR on the PCR reads; one entry per CDR3 protein. The table shows around 490,000 distinct CDR3 sequences, with roughly an eighth occurring only once. Sequencing used PBMCs, mostly from graft donor cells, obtained 180 days after TCRalphabeta/CD19-depleted stem cell transplant. These receptors originate from a female patient under 10 years old who had a stem cell transplant for aplastic anemia, so the T cells may come from the graft donor. Both conserved end residues are trimmed from each CDR3. The size of a clone is reported for some rows only, either as once, few or many, or as a class for expanded clones.

V: TRBV6-2/TRBV6-3; size: .; CDR3: ASSYSRLPIHQPQH
V: TRBV7-2; size: few; CDR3: ASSFQGASSYNEQF
V: TRBV7-2; size: few; CDR3: ASSFVRGDGKSPLH
V: TRBV10-1; size: .; CDR3: ASSESPPSINEQF
V: TRBV18; size: .; CDR3: ASSTGDYGYT
V: TRBV7-6; size: .; CDR3: ASSLRTVNSPLH
V: TRBV19; size: .; CDR3: ASNSLAGVTGELF
V: TRBV10-2; size: .; CDR3: ASTGTGFPGELF
V: TRBV27; size: .; CDR3: ASSFSGSGYNEQF
V: TRBV12-3/TRBV12-4; size: many; CDR3: ASSLATPGQGINEQF
V: TRBV2; size: .; CDR3: ASRSTTPDYNEQF
V: TRBV15; size: many; CDR3: ATSRDLGELF
V: TRBV5-1; size: many; CDR3: ASSLEGARLH
V: TRBV29-1; size: many; CDR3: SVGGRVNTGELF
V: TRBV12-3/TRBV12-4; size: .; CDR3: ASSWVSGSWAHNEQF
V: TRBV5-1; size: few; CDR3: ASSLAGALGGELF
V: TRBV27; size: .; CDR3: ASSLRFRGRAF
V: TRBV12-3/TRBV12-4; size: many; CDR3: ASSFGTSGSNEQF
V: TRBV28; size: many; CDR3: ASSPQGAWGTEAF
V: TRBV12-3/TRBV12-4; size: .; CDR3: ASSFSGSGELF
V: TRBV7-2; size: .; CDR3: ASSLGGGTFSSYEQY
V: TRBV7-8; size: few; CDR3: ASSLARAVPSLSGNTIY
V: TRBV5-1; size: few; CDR3: ASSIGLAGNYNEQF
V: TRBV27; size: .; CDR3: ASTPSTGNYGYT
V: TRBV9; size: .; CDR3: ASSARVGANVLT
V: TRBV28; size: many; CDR3: ASSPEGLAGEHGSYNEQF
V: TRBV10-3; size: few; CDR3: AITPTREADTQY
V: TRBV28; size: many; CDR3: ASSLFGLAGGPWGEQF
V: TRBV20-1; size: few; CDR3: SAWGGSSGLAGTYNEQF
V: TRBV2; size: .; CDR3: ASSEKSGTGVYVPGELF
V: TRBV29-1; size: .; CDR3: SVEGQGVGIQY
V: TRBV5-5; size: few; CDR3: ASSIQPGTSGRGKTQY
V: TRBV5-1; size: few; CDR3: ASSPQGSNTEAF
V: TRBV28; size: many; CDR3: ASTGGQYYEQY
V: TRBV20-1; size: .; CDR3: SASGTASKLF
V: TRBV28; size: few; CDR3: ASSLKGFESYEQY